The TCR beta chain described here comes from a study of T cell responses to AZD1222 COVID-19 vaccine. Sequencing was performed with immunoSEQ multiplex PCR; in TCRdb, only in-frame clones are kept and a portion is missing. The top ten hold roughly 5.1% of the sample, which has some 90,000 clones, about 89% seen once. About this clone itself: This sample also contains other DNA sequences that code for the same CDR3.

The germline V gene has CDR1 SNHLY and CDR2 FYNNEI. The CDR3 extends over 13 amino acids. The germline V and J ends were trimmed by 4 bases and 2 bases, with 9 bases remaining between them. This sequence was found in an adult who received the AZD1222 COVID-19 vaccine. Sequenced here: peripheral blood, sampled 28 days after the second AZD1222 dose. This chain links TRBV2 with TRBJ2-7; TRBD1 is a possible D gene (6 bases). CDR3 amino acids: CASSGQVPYEQYF. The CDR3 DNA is TGTGCCAGCAGTGGACAGGTCCCCTACGAGCAGTACTTC.